Here is one TCR beta chain with its context. With 6 bases clipped from V and 1 base from J, the junction kept 2 bases outside the gene matches. Germline values: CDR1 ENHRY, CDR2 SYGVKD. CDR3 length: 13 amino acids. The data were taken from a study of blood T cell repertoires in COVID-19. Generated by immunoSEQ multiplex PCR, the TCRdb table keeps only in-frame clones and is missing some. Among 200,000 or so clones listed, roughly 90% were seen once. The TCR originated in a woman aged 40 to 55 with acute COVID-19. The sample comprised PBMCs or T cells enriched from blood (not recorded which). The chain recombines TRBV10-3 with TRBJ1-1; TRBD1 matches at 7 bases. In DNA form, the CDR3 reads TGTGCCATCAGAGACAGGGCGAACACTGAAGCTTTCTTT. It translates to CAIRDRANTEAFF.